The clone carrying this TCR beta chain was counted once. Method: immunoSEQ multiplex PCR; TCRdb's copy keeps in-frame clones and lacks some. The table includes about 75,000 clones, more than 70% detected once. J was trimmed by 1 base and V by 6 bases; bases with no gene match: 6. Germline V lookup: CDR1 MNHEY, CDR2 SVGAGI. There are 15 residues in the CDR3. This entry comes from a study of T cell changes during pregnancy in multiple sclerosis. The J gene is TRBJ1-5, the V gene TRBV6-5, with TRBD1 matching over 7 bases. The TCR originated in a female donor in good health, enrolled as a control in a pregnancy study. Sequencing was performed on peripheral blood, taken in the first trimester of pregnancy. The CDR3 nucleotides read TGTGCCAGCAGCCTTACAGGGGAAAGCAATCAGCCCCAGCATTTT. This translates into CASSLTGESNQPQHF.